Listed below are T cell receptor beta chains from one sample, sequenced in a study of blood T cell repertoires in COVID-19. Clones were sequenced by immunoSEQ multiplex PCR, and TCRdb holds only the in-frame ones, with some missing. The repertoire holds hundreds of thousands of clones, with roughly 88% as singletons. Sequencing used PBMCs or T cells enriched from blood (not recorded which). Every receptor here comes from a woman aged 25 to 39 who had recovered from COVID-19. The CDR3 runs from the conserved cysteine through the conserved F or W. D genes are given only for firm matches. Size values are once, few and many counts, or a class for expanded clones, and some rows have none.

>TRBJ2-7|TRBV19|TRBD2|.
TGTGCCAGTAGTATCGCCGCGGGGGACTACGAGCAGTACTTC
CASSIAAGDYEQYF
>TRBJ1-1|TRBV28|.|.
TGTGCCAGCGGGTTGTGGGCCCCATACACTGAAGCTTTCTTT
CASGLWAPYTEAFF
>TRBJ2-7|TRBV6-2/TRBV6-3|TRBD1|many
TGTGCCAGCAGTAAAGGGGGCGACACCTACGAGCAGTACTTC
CASSKGGDTYEQYF
>TRBJ2-1|TRBV10-3|TRBD2|.
TGTGCCATCAGTGTCTCTAGCGGCTACAATGAGCAGTTCTTC
CAISVSSGYNEQFF
>TRBJ1-1|TRBV11-2|.|.
TGTGCCAGCAGCTTAGATAAGACATGGAACACTGAAGCTTTCTTT
CASSLDKTWNTEAFF
>TRBJ2-5|TRBV5-6|TRBD1|.
TGTGCCAGCAGCAGGACAGGGGTAGAGACCCAGTACTTC
CASSRTGVETQYF
>TRBJ1-6|TRBV5-6|.|.
TGTGCCAGCAGCCCGGGTCCCGTTAATTCACCCCTCCACTTT
CASSPGPVNSPLHF
>TRBJ1-5|TRBV19|.|.
TGTGCCAGGAGTCAGCCCCAGCATTTT
CARSQPQHF
>TRBJ2-7|TRBV6-5|.|.
TGTGCCAGCAGTTATTCGGGAGAGGGCGAGCAGTACTTC
CASSYSGEGEQYF
>TRBJ2-3|TRBV19|.|.
TGTGCCAGTAGTATATCGTGGGCCTCCACAGATACGCAGTATTTT
CASSISWASTDTQYF
>TRBJ2-5|TRBV18|.|.
TGTGCCAGCTCAGACAGCTGGGAGACCCAGTACTTC
CASSDSWETQYF
>TRBJ2-7|TRBV7-3|.|.
TGTGCCAGCAGCCCAGGATTCGGCATTTACGAGCAGTACTTC
CASSPGFGIYEQYF
>TRBJ2-7|TRBV25-1|TRBD1|.
TGTGCCAGCAGGACAGGGGGCTACGAGCAGTACTTC
CASRTGGYEQYF
>TRBJ1-5|TRBV19|.|once
TGTGCCAGTAAGGACAGCGCTTTACTCGAAAATCAGCCCCAGCATTTT
CASKDSALLENQPQHF
>TRBJ2-3|TRBV29-1|TRBD2|.
TGCAGCGTTGAGGGAGGGGCTAGCGGGACAGATACGCAGTATTTT
CSVEGGASGTDTQYF
>TRBJ2-3|TRBV5-1|.|once
TGCGCCAGCAGCACGGGGAGATTAGGGATCACAGATACGCAGTATTTT
CASSTGRLGITDTQYF
>TRBJ2-1|TRBV18|TRBD2|.
TGTGCCAGCTCACCGATAGCGGGAGTCGCCTACAATGAGCAGTTCTTC
CASSPIAGVAYNEQFF
>TRBJ2-7|TRBV24-1|.|.
TGTGCCACCAGTGACCCCGCACTAGACCCTATCTACGAGCAGTACTTC
CATSDPALDPIYEQYF
>TRBJ2-5|TRBV6-5|.|.
TGTGCCAGCAGTCTAAGACAGTTTTCAGAGACCCAGTACTTC
CASSLRQFSETQYF
>TRBJ2-5|TRBV7-5|.|.
TGTGTCAAATGCGGGACCGAAGAGAAGGGGACCCAGTACTTC
CVKCGTEEKGTQYF
>TRBJ2-5|TRBV7-2|.|.
TGTGCCAGCAGCTCGCGGGACCCAAGGGACGAGAGGACCCAGTACTTC
CASSSRDPRDERTQYF
>TRBJ2-7|TRBV19|.|.
TGTGCCAGTAGTATGGTCGGGGACTCCTACGAGCAGTACTTC
CASSMVGDSYEQYF
>TRBJ1-4|TRBV3-1/TRBV3-2|TRBD1|.
TGTGCCAGCAGCCAAACGACAGGGTTTACTGAAAAACTGTTTTTT
CASSQTTGFTEKLFF
>TRBJ2-1|TRBV4-1|.|.
TGCGCCAGCAGCCAAGATAAAACGGGGTATGACTCCTACAATGAGCAGTTCTTC
CASSQDKTGYDSYNEQFF
>TRBJ2-2|TRBV29-1|TRBD1|.
TGCAGCGGACAGACAGGGGGGAACACCGGGGAGCTGTTTTTT
CSGQTGGNTGELFF
>TRBJ2-1|TRBV10-2|TRBD2|once
TGCGCCAGCAAGGGACTAGCGGCGAAAAATGAGCAGTTCTTC
CASKGLAAKNEQFF